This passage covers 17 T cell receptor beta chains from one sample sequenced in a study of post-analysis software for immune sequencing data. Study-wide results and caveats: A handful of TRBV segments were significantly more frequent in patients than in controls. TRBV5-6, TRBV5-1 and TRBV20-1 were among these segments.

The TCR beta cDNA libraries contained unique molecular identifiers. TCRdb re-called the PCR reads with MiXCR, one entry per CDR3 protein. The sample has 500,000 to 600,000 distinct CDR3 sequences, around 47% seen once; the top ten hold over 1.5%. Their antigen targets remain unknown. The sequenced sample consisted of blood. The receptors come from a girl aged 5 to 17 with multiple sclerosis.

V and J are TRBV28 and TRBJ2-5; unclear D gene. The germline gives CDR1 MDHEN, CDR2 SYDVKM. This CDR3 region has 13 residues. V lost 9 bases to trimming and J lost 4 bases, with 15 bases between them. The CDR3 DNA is TGTGCCAGTCTTAGCCATGGGTCAGAGACCCAGTACTTC. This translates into CASLSHGSETQYF.

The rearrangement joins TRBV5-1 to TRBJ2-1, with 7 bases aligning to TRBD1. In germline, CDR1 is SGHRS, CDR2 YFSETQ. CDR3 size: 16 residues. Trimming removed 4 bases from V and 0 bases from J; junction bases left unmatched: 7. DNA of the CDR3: TGCGCCAGCAGCAATGACAGGGAAAGCTCCTACAATGAGCAGTTCTTC. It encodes CASSNDRESSYNEQFF.

CDR3 DNA: TGCGCCAGCACTGGTACGAGAGGTGACACTGAAGCTTTCTTT. Its protein product is CASTGTRGDTEAFF. V is TRBV10-1 and J is TRBJ1-1; D gene uncertain. Germline CDR1 and CDR2: WNHNN and SYGVQD (reference sequence). The CDR3 sequence is 14 residues long. Trimming removed 7 bases from V and 3 bases from J, with 15 bases in between.

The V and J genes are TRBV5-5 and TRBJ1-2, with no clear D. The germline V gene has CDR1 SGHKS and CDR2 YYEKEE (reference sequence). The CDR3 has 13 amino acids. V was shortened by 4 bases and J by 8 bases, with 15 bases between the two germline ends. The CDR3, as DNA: TGTGCCAGCAGCCCAGACCCCTTGCGGGGCTACACCTTC. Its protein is CASSPDPLRGYTF. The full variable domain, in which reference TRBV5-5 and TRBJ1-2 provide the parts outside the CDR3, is DAGVTQSPTHLIKTRGQQVTLRCSPISGHKSVSWYQQVLGQGPQFIFQYYEKEERGRGNFPDRFSARQFPNYSSELNVNALLLGDSALYLCASSPDPLRGYTFGSGTRLTVV.

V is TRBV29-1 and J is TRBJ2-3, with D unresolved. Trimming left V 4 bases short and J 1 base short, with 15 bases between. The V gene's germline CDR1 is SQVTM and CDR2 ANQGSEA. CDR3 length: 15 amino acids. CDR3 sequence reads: CSVVLQVLGTDTQYF. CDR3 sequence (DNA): TGCAGCGTTGTTCTTCAGGTTCTAGGCACAGATACGCAGTATTTT.

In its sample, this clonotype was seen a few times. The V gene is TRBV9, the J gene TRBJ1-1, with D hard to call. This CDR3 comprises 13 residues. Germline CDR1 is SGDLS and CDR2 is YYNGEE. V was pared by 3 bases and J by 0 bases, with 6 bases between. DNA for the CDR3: TGTGCCAGCAGCGAGGATCTGAACACTGAAGCTTTCTTT. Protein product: CASSEDLNTEAFF.

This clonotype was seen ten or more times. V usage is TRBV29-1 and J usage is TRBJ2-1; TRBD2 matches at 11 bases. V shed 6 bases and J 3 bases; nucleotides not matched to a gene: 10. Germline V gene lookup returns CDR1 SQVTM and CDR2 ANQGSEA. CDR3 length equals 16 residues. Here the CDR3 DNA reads TGCAGCGTCCCCCCCCCACTAGCGGGAGACTACAATGAGCAGTTCTTC. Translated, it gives CSVPPPLAGDYNEQFF.

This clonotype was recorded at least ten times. This CDR3 reads CSVGREDGYTF. The CDR3 DNA is TGCAGCGTTGGCAGGGAGGATGGCTACACCTTC. The J gene is TRBJ1-2, the V gene TRBV29-1; maybe TRBD1 (5 bases). The CDR3 runs to 11 residues. Germline V gives CDR1 SQVTM, CDR2 ANQGSEA. V lost 4 bases, J lost 6 bases, and 9 bases lay in between.

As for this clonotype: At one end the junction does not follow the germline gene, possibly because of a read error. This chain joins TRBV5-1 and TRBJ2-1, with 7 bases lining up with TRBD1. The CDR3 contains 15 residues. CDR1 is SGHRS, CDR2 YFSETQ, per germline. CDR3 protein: CVSSLAVQGWDEQFF. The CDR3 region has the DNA TGCGTCAGCAGCTTGGCAGTACAGGGGTGGGATGAGCAGTTCTTC.

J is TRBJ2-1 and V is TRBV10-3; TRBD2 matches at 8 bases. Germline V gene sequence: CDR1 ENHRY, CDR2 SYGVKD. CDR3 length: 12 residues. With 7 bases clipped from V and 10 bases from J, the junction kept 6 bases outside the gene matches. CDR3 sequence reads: CAINPGRDEQFF. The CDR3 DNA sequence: TGTGCCATCAACCCCGGGAGGGACGAGCAGTTCTTC.

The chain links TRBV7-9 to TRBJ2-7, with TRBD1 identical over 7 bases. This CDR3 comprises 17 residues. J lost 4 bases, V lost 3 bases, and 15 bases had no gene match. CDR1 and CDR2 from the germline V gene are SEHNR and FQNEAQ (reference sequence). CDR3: CASSLRRTGTANYEQYF. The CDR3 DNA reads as TGTGCCAGCAGCTTGCGTCGGACCGGGACAGCCAATTACGAGCAGTACTTC.

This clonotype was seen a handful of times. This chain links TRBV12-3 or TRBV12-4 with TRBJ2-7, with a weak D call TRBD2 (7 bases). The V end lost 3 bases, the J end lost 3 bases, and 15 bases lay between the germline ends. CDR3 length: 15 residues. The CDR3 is CASSLGGPVVYEQYF. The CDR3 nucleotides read TGTGCCAGCAGTTTGGGGGGGCCAGTAGTCTACGAGCAGTACTTC.

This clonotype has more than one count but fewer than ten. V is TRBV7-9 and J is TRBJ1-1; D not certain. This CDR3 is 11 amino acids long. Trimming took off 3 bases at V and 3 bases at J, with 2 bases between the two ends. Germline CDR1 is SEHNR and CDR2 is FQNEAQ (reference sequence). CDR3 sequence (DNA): TGTGCCAGCAGCTTTGACACTGAAGCTTTCTTT. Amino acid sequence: CASSFDTEAFF.

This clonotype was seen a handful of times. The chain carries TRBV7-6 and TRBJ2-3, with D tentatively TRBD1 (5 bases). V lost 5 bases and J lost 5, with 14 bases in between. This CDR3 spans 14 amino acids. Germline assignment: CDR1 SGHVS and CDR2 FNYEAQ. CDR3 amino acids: CASSPTTAGDTQYF. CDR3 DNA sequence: TGTGCCAGCAGCCCGACGACAGCCGGAGATACGCAGTATTTT.

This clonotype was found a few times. The CDR3 region is CASSLTQGGNQPQHF. In nucleotides, the CDR3 is TGTGCCAGCAGTCTAACACAGGGTGGGAATCAGCCCCAGCATTTT. The chain uses TRBV27 and TRBJ1-5, with a possible D match to TRBD1 (6 bases). Trimming removed 5 bases at V and 4 bases at J, with 15 bases between. The CDR3 is made up of 15 amino acids. Germline-derived CDR1 and CDR2 are MNHEY and SMNVEV (reference sequence).

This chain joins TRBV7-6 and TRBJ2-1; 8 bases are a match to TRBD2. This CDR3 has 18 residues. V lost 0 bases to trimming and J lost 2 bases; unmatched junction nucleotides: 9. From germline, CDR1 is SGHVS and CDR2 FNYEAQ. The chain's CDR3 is CASSLAGRLALTYNEQFF. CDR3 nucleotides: TGTGCCAGCAGCTTAGCGGGCCGACTAGCGCTCACCTACAATGAGCAGTTCTTC.

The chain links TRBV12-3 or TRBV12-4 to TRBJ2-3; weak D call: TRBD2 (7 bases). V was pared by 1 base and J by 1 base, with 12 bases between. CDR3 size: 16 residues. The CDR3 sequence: CASSLGFGGRTDTQYF. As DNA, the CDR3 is TGTGCCAGCAGTTTAGGTTTCGGGGGGCGCACAGATACGCAGTATTTT.